The T cell receptor beta chain described here comes from a study of blood T cell repertoires in COVID-19 (TCRdb year 2020). A note on the overall study: Samples from collaborators originated in the United States, Italy and Spain and spanned both the acute and convalescent phases of COVID-19. The material from the prospective study consisted of cDNA or gDNA derived from T cells, B-cell-depleted T cells, or PBMCs. Deeply sampled blood TCRbeta repertoires from subjects exposed to, actively infected with, or recovered from COVID-19 were included in the dataset. The repertoires were released in a freely available public database meant as a resource for research on the immune response to SARS-CoV-2. The samples were drawn from the first 160 participants of the ongoing ImmuneRACE study and from 950 to 1,500 subjects provided by 6 global collaborators. Sample metadata almost always included a de-identified subject ID, COVID-19 status, age in years and sex. HLA class I and class II types, where available, came from metadata supplied by the sample provider rather than from assay-based typing. Study-wide findings and limitations: Clinical and demographic metadata were provided uncurated, with the amount varying by source and participant.

Deletion took 4 bases off V and 7 bases off J, with a span of 18 bases between the germline ends. Counted from cysteine to phenylalanine, this CDR3 has 15 amino acids. CDR3 DNA is the only sequence kept; it has 45 bases, read in frame from the first base. CDR1 SGDLS and CDR2 YYNGEE are derived from the germline V gene. Concerning this clone: The target of this receptor is not known. No base qualities exist here, and no much larger clone lies one base off it.

The collaborating institutions used their own protocols to collect whole blood in K2EDTA tubes. For TCRbeta analysis, collaborators shipped samples as frozen whole blood, isolated PBMCs, or DNA extracted from either of those sample types. TCRbeta CDR3 regions were amplified from genomic DNA by means of the immunoSEQ Assay, a bias-controlled multiplex PCR. The study's own analysis went as follows. Within the assay, amplification of reference gene primers was used to estimate how many nucleated cells each sample contained. To quantify the absolute abundance of each unique TCRbeta CDR3 rearrangement, sequence reads were collapsed and filtered. Productive Simpson clonality was computed per sample as the square root of Simpson's diversity index over productive rearrangements. Here the immuneACCESS table is served through TCRdb, limited to in-frame sequences with V and J called. Missing clones are a known gap in these copies; in checked studies unresolved V genes cover under half, and the rest lacks a known reason. V, J and clone size are taken as reported in that table, and D and trimming were inferred from the DNA itself. The sample includes 75,000 to 85,000 clones, with approximately 86% observed a single time. Of the sample, roughly 19% falls within the top ten clones.

In this chain, TRBV9 is recombined with TRBJ1-3, with TRBD1 tentatively as D gene (5 bases match). This TCR derives from a human donor in a cohort sampled during active COVID-19. The material sequenced was peripheral blood. The nucleotides are TGTGCCAGCAGCACCCGAGCAGGGTCCCCGAACACCATATATTTT. Protein translation: CASSTRAGSPNTIYF.